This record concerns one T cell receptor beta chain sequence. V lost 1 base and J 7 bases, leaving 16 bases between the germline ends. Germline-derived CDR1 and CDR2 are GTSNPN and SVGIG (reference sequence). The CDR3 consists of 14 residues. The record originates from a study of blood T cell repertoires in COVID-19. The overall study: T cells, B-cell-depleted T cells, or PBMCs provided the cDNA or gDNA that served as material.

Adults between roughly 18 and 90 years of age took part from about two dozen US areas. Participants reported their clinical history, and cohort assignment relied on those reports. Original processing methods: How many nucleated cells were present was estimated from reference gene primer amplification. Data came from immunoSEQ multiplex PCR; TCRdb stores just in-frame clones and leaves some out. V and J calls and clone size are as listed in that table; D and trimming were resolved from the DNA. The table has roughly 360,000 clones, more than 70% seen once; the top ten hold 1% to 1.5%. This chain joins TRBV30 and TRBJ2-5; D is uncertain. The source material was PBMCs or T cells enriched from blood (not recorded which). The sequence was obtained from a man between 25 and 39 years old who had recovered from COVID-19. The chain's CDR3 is CAWSAPPGWVTQYF. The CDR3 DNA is TGTGCCTGGAGTGCCCCCCCGGGTTGGGTGACCCAGTACTTC.